This T cell receptor (beta chain) was captured in a study of blood T cell repertoires in COVID-19. Study details: COVID-19 samples, acute and convalescent, were from the United States, Italy and Spain.

Trimming took off 4 bases at V and 0 bases at J, with 9 bases between the two ends. The V gene's germline CDR1 is LGHDT and CDR2 YNNKEL (reference sequence). The CDR3 totals 15 residues. Method: immunoSEQ multiplex PCR; TCRdb's copy keeps in-frame clones and lacks some. The sample lists 85,000 to 110,000 clones, approximately 88% occurring once. The receptor was isolated from a woman aged 55-69 years with acute or convalescent COVID-19. Sequencing input: peripheral blood. The V call is TRBV3-1 (or the pseudogene TRBV3-2), the J call TRBJ1-4, with D unresolved. The CDR3 DNA reads as TGTGCCAGCAGCCCCTACAGTACAACTAATGAAAAACTGTTTTTT. Residues: CASSPYSTTNEKLFF.